This T cell receptor (beta chain) comes out of a study of shared clonotypes between healthy human individuals. Everyone who donated was a Caucasian adult who lived in Nashville, Tennessee. The unsorted samples took tens of millions of PBMCs to get genomic DNA. In the original analysis: Junction-only sequences without quality scores came from ImmunoSEQ, so filtering differed. Assay used: immunoSEQ multiplex PCR; TCRdb lists only in-frame clones, some missing. The V and J calls and clone size were taken over from that table, and D and trimming were inferred from the DNA. Of fewer than 500,000 clones listed, about 80% are singletons. CDR3 length equals 15 residues. Per the germline V gene, CDR1 is MNHEY and CDR2 is SVGAGI. V was pared by 2 bases and J by 0 bases, with 7 bases between.

The V call is TRBV6-5, the J call TRBJ2-2; no firm D call. The TCR sequence derives from a woman aged 40-49 years in good health. Some clones in this sample may be carry-over from other donors' samples. Sequencing was performed on PBMCs. The CDR3 region has the DNA TGTGCCAGCAGTTACGAAGTTGCGAACACCGGGGAGCTGTTTTTT. As protein: CASSYEVANTGELFF.